This T cell receptor beta chain was identified during a study of CD8 T cells in ankylosing spondylitis. Points from the study as a whole: Reactive arthritis synovial fluid and blood were previously reported to contain some motif variants. Ankylosing spondylitis blood appeared to be characterized by a TCR beta motif of under ten highly homologous variants.

This clonotype has ten or more counts. The target antigen is unknown. A quantitative 5'-RACE method, one with molecular barcodes, was used to make TCR beta libraries. From the 5' RACE reads, TCRdb called clonotypes with MiXCR, one entry per CDR3 protein. The sample has 450,000 to 550,000 distinct CDR3 sequences, roughly 5% seen once. Trimming left V 1 base short and J 3 bases short, with 19 bases between. Germline V gene data show CDR1 as WSHSY and CDR2 as SAAADI. The CDR3 has 17 residues. This rearrangement joins TRBV10-2 to TRBJ2-7; a weak D match, TRBD2 (5 bases). This clonotype was obtained from a male donor with ankylosing spondylitis. Sequencing was carried out using blood, either unsorted or a sorted T cell fraction (not recorded which). This CDR3 reads CASSELIGYGGIYEQYF. Written as DNA, the CDR3 is TGCGCCAGCAGTGAGTTGATAGGATACGGAGGCATCTACGAGCAGTACTTC.